This TCR beta chain originates from a study of T cell clonotyping in hematopoietic cell transplantation. Germline values: CDR1 SGHRS, CDR2 YFSETQ. The CDR3 sequence is 15 residues long. V dropped 2 bases and J dropped 1; count of bases not matched to a gene: 2. Using immunoSEQ multiplex PCR, the repertoire was profiled, and TCRdb retains in-frame clones only, with some absent. The data contain 20,000 to 25,000 clones, around 90% of them seen just once; the ten biggest clones take up 3% to 4.5%. Study conclusions and caveats: Few recipient clonotypes overlapped donors; over 97% were de novo at given depth. Higher Inverse Simpson Index values in graft donor and pretransplant recipient predicted broader posttransplant TCR diversity.

Specified time point: recipient sample about 28 days before transplant, after cytoreduction. For this clone: What it recognizes is unknown.

The sequences come from peripheral blood mononuclear cells, collected before stem cell transplant. This sequence was found in a man between 18 and 35 years old with biphenotypic leukemia. Some clones in this sample may be carry-over from other donors' samples. The chain combines TRBV5-1 with TRBJ2-2; 7 nucleotides agree with TRBD2. The CDR3 sequence: CASSLERGNTGELFF. The CDR3 bases are TGCGCCAGCAGCTTAGAGCGGGGGAACACCGGGGAGCTGTTTTTT. The full variable domain, completed using reference TRBV5-1 and TRBJ2-2, is KAGVTQTPRYLIKTRGQQVTLSCSPISGHRSVSWYQQTPGQGLQFLFEYFSETQRNKGNFPGRFSGRQFSNSRSEMNVSTLELGDSALYLCASSLERGNTGELFFGEGSRLTVL.